The following is a T cell receptor beta chain sequence with its context. These data belong to a study of beta chain features in type 1 diabetes. Across the whole study: Age, gender, cell numbers and subset yield matched between patients and controls.

Germline CDR1 is MNHEY and CDR2 is SVGAGI. Deletions cut 6 bases from V and 5 bases from J, with 20 bases between. The CDR3 loop spans 15 amino acids. The sequenced template was cDNA made from the entire isolated RNA. The assay was immunoSEQ multiplex PCR, and TCRdb's table has in-frame clones only and misses some. This sample has 150,000 or so clones, with about 9.2% found just once. The source is a man between 18 and 35 years old in good health. This sequence joins TRBV6-5 and TRBJ2-7; TRBD1 is a possible D gene (6 bases). The sequenced material came from central memory CD4+ T cells from blood. The CDR3 bases are TGTGCCAGCAGCCCCCTTTGGGGACACCGTAACGAGCAGTACTTC. Protein: CASSPLWGHRNEQYF.